The rows below give T cell receptor beta chains drawn from one sample of a study of glioma-infiltrating T cells after dendritic cell vaccination. Sequencing used immunoSEQ multiplex PCR; TCRdb keeps in-frame clones, though not all of them. The sample contains around 92,000 clones, less than 90% of which appear only once. The input for sequencing was blood, taken after dendritic cell vaccination. All receptors come from a human donor with glioblastoma. The CDR3 runs from the conserved cysteine through the conserved F or W. A D gene is named only where the DNA matches it firmly. Where a row states a size, it is once, few, many or the class of an expanded clone; other rows omit it.

V	D	size	J	DNA	CDR3
TRBV6-6	TRBD2	few	TRBJ2-1	TGTGCCAGCAGTTACCCCAGCGGGAGGGTGTACAATGAGCAGTTCTTC	CASSYPSGRVYNEQFF
TRBV4-1	TRBD1	-	TRBJ2-7	TGCGCCAGCAGCCAAGAGAGGACAGGGATGTCCTACGAGCAGTACTTC	CASSQERTGMSYEQYF
TRBV5-1	TRBD2	-	TRBJ2-3	TGCGCCAGCGGACCGGGACTAGCGGGGGATACGCAGTATTTT	CASGPGLAGDTQYF
TRBV7-7	-	-	TRBJ2-1	TGTGCTAGCAGCTTAGACAGCCACAATGAGCAGTTCTTC	CASSLDSHNEQFF
TRBV4-1	-	-	TRBJ2-3	TGCGCCAGCAGCCAAGTAGAACTAGGGCAGGATACGCAGTATTTT	CASSQVELGQDTQYF
TRBV2	TRBD1	-	TRBJ1-2	TGTGCCAGCAGTGAATGGGAGGACAGGGCGGGTAACTATGGCTACACCTTC	CASSEWEDRAGNYGYTF
TRBV7-9	TRBD1	-	TRBJ1-2	TGTGCCAGCAGCCCAAGGACAGGGCACTATGGCTACACCTTC	CASSPRTGHYGYTF
TRBV10-3	TRBD1	few	TRBJ1-2	TGTGCCATCAGTGATACAGGGACAGGACTGATCTATGGCTACACCTTC	CAISDTGTGLIYGYTF
TRBV5-8	TRBD1	-	TRBJ2-7	TGTGCCAGCAGCTTGGGGACAGGGAGCTTGGACGAGCAGTACTTC	CASSLGTGSLDEQYF
TRBV5-1	TRBD1	-	TRBJ2-2	TGCGCCAGCAGCACCGCGGGACAGGGGACCGGGGAGCTGTTTTTT	CASSTAGQGTGELFF
TRBV6-5	-	few	TRBJ2-7	TGTGCCACTCATGTGGGACTTCTGGCCGAGCAGTACTTC	CATHVGLLAEQYF
TRBV19	-	-	TRBJ2-1	TGTGCCAGTAGTATGGTCCAGGCCGAGCAGTTCTTC	CASSMVQAEQFF
TRBV30	-	-	TRBJ2-1	TGTGCCTGGAGTGGCCGGGACTACAATGAGCAGTTCTTC	CAWSGRDYNEQFF
TRBV6-5	TRBD2	few	TRBJ2-7	TGTGCCAGCAGCGGACTAGCGGGAGGCTACGAGCAGTACTTC	CASSGLAGGYEQYF
TRBV5-1	TRBD2	-	TRBJ2-3	TGCGCCAGCAGCTTGGAGGGCACTAGCGGGGTCAGCACAGATACGCAGTATTTT	CASSLEGTSGVSTDTQYF
TRBV27	-	-	TRBJ2-7	TGTGCCAGCAGTCCCGTCGGGGGGCCGTTCTACGAGCAGTACTTC	CASSPVGGPFYEQYF
TRBV5-6	TRBD1	-	TRBJ2-1	TGTGCCAGCAGCCCGGGGACAGGGGGAGCGAATGAGCAGTTCTTC	CASSPGTGGANEQFF
TRBV7-9	TRBD2	-	TRBJ2-2	TGTGCCAGCAGCTTTTCCCTTTTAGCGGGAGGACACACCGGGGAGCTGTTTTTT	CASSFSLLAGGHTGELFF
TRBV9	TRBD2	few	TRBJ2-7	TGTGCCAGCAGCGTAGCGGCTAGCGGACTGTACGAGCAGTACTTC	CASSVAASGLYEQYF
TRBV7-6	TRBD2	-	TRBJ2-7	TGTGCCAGCAGCATAGGGACTAGCGGTACTTCCTACGAGCAGTACTTC	CASSIGTSGTSYEQYF
TRBV30	TRBD1	-	TRBJ1-1	TGTGCCTGGAGCAATGGGGACAGCGAGGCTTTCTTT	CAWSNGDSEAFF
TRBV11-2	-	-	TRBJ1-1	TGTGCCAGCAGCCCCGAGAGGGTACTGGCTTTCTTT	CASSPERVLAFF
TRBV2	TRBD2	-	TRBJ2-5	TGTGCCAGCTCCGGGGGGGAGACCCAGTACTTC	CASSGGETQYF
TRBV6-5	TRBD2	-	TRBJ2-1	TGTGCCAGCAGGCTAGCGGGAATCAATGAGCAGTTCTTC	CASRLAGINEQFF
TRBV18	-	-	TRBJ2-7	TGTGCCAGCTCACCAGAGGTTCTAATCCACGAGCAGTACTTC	CASSPEVLIHEQYF
TRBV21-1	-	-	TRBJ1-5	TGTGCCAGCACTAAACAGGGCAGGACACAGCCCCAGCATTTT	CASTKQGRTQPQHF
TRBV18	-	-	TRBJ2-3	TGTGCCAGCTCACCTAAGCAAGAGGGCTCCACTACGCAGTATTTT	CASSPKQEGSTTQYF